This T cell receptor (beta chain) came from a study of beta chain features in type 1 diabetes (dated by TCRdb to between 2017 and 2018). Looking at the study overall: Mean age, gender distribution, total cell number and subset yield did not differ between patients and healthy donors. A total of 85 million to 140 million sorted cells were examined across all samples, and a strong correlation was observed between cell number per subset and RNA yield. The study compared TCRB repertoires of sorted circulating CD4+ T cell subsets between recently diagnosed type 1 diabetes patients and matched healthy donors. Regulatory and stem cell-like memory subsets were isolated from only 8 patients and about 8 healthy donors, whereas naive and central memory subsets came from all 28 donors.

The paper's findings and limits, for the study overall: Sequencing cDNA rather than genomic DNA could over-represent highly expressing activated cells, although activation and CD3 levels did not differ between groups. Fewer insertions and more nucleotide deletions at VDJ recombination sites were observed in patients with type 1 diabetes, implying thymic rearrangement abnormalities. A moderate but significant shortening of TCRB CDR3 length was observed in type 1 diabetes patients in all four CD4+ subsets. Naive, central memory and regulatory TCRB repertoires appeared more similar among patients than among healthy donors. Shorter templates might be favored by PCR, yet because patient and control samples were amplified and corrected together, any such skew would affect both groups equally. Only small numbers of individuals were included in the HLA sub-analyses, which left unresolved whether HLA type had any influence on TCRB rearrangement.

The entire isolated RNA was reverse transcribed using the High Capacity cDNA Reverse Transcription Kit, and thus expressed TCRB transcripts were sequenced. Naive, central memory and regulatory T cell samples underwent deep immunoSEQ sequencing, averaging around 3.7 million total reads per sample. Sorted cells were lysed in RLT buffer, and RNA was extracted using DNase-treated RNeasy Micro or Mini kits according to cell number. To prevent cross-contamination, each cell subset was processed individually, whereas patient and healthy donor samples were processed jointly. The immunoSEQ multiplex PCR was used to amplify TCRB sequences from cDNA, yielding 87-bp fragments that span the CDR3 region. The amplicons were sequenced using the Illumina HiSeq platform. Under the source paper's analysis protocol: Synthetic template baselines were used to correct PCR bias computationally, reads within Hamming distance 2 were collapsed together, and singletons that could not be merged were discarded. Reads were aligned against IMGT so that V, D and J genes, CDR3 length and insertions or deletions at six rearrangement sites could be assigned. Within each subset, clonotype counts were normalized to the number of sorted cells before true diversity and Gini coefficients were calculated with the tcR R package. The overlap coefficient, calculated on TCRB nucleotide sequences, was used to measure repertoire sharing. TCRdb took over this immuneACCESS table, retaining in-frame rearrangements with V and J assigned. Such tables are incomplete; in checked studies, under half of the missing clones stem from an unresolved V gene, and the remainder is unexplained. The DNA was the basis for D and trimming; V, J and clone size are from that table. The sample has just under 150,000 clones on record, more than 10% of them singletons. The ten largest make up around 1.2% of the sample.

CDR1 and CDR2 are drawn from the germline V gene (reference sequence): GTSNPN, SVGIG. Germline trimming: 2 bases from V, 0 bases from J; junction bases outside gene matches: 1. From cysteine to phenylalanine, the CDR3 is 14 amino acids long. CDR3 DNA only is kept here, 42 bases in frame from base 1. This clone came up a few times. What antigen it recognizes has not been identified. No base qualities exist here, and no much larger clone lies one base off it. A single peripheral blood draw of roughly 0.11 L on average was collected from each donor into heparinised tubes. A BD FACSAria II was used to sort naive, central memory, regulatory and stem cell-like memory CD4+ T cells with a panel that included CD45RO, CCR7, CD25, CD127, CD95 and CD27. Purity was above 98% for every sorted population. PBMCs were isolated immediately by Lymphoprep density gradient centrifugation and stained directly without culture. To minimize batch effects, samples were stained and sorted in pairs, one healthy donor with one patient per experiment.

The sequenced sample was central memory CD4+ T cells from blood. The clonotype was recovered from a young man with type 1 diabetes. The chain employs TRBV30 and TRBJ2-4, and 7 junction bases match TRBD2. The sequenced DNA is TGTGCCTGGAGTAGCGGGATAGCCAAAAACATTCAGTACTTC. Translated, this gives CAWSSGIAKNIQYF.